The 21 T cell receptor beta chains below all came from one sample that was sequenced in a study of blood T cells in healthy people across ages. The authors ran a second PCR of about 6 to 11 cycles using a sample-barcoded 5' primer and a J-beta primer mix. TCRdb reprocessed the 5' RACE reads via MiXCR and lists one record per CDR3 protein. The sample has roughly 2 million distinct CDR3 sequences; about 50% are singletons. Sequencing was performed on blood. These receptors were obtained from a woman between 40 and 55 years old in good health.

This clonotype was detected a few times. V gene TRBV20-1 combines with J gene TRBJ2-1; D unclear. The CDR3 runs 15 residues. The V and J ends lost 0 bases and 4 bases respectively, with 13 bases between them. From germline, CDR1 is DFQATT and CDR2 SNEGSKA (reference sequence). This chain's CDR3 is CSARDRWQAYNEQFF. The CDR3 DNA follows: TGCAGTGCTAGAGATCGGTGGCAGGCTTACAATGAGCAGTTCTTC.

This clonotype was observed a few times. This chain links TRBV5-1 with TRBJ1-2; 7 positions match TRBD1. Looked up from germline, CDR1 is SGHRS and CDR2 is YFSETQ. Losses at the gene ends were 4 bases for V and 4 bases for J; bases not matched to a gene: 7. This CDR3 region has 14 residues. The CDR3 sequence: CASSPGDSGYGYTF. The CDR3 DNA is TGCGCCAGCAGCCCGGGGGACAGCGGCTATGGCTACACCTTC.

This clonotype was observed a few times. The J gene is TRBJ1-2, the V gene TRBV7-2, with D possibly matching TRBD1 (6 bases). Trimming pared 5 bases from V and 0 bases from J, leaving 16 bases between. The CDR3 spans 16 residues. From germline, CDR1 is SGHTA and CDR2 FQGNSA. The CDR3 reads CASSPGGKRTNYGYTF. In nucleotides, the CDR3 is TGTGCCAGCAGCCCGGGGGGCAAGCGAACTAACTATGGCTACACCTTC. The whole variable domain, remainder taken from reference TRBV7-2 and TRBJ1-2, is GAGVSQSPSNKVTEKGKDVELRCDPISGHTALYWYRQSLGQGLEFLIYFQGNSAPDKSGLPSDRFSAERTGGSVSTLTIQRTQQEDSAVYLCASSPGGKRTNYGYTFGSGTRLTVV.

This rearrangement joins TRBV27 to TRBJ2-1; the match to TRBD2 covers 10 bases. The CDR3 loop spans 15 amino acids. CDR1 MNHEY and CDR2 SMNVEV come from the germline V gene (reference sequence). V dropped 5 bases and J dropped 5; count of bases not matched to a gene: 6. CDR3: CASSGLAGEDNEQFF. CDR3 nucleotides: TGTGCCAGCAGTGGTCTAGCGGGGGAGGACAATGAGCAGTTCTTC.

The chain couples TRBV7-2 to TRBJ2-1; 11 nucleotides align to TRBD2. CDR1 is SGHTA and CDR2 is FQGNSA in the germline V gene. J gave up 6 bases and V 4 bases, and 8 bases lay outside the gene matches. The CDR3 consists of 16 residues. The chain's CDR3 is CASSSRLAGNINEQFF. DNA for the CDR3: TGTGCCAGCAGCTCTCGACTAGCGGGGAACATCAATGAGCAGTTCTTC.

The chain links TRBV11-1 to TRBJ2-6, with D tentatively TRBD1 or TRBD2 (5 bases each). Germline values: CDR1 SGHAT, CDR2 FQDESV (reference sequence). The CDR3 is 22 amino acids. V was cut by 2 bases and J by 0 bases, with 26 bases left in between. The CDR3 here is CASSLLSVNWGSHLSGANVLTF. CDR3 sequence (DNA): TGTGCCAGCAGCTTACTTAGTGTGAATTGGGGGTCACACCTCTCTGGGGCCAACGTCCTGACTTTC.

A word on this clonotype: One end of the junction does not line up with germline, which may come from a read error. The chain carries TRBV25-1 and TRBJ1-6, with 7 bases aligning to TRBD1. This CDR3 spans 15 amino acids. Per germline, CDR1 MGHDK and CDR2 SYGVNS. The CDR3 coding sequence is TGTGCCGGCAGTGCCAACAGGGGACGTAGGTCACCCCTCCACTTT. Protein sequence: CAGSANRGRRSPLHF.

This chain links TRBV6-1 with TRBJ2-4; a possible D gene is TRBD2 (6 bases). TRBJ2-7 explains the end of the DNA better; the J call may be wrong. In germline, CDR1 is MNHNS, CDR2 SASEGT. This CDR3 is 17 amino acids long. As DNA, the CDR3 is TGTGCCAGCAAAACATCTCCCCGGGGGAGCCCCACCTACGAGCAGTACTTC. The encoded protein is CASKTSPRGSPTYEQYF.

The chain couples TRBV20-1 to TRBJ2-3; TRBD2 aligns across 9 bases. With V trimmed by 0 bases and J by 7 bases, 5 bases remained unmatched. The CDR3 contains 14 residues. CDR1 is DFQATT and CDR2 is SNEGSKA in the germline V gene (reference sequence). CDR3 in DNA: TGCAGTGCTAGAGATCCTAGCGGGGCCCATACGCAGTATTTT. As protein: CSARDPSGAHTQYF.

The CDR3 is CASSLRTGNNPQETQYF. In nucleotides, the CDR3 is TGTGCCAGCAGTTTAAGGACAGGGAACAACCCCCAAGAGACCCAGTACTTC. The V and J genes are TRBV28 and TRBJ2-5; 8 positions agree with TRBD1. After removal of 2 bases from V and 1 base from J, the junction contained 9 bases not matched to a gene. The CDR3 is 17 residues long. Germline loops: CDR1 MDHEN, CDR2 SYDVKM.

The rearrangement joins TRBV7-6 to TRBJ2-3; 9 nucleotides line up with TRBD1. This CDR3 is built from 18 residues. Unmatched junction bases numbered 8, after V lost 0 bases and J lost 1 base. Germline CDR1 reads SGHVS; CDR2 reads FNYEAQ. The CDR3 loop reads CASSLASPGTGRTDTQYF. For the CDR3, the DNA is TGTGCCAGCAGCTTAGCCTCCCCCGGGACAGGGCGCACAGATACGCAGTATTTT.

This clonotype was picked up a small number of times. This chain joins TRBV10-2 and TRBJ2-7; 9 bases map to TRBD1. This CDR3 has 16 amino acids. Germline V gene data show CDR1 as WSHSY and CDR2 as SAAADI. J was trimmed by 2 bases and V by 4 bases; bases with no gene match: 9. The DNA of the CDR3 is TGCGCCAGCAGTGCATGGGGGACAGGGAGCCCCTACGAGCAGTACTTC. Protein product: CASSAWGTGSPYEQYF.

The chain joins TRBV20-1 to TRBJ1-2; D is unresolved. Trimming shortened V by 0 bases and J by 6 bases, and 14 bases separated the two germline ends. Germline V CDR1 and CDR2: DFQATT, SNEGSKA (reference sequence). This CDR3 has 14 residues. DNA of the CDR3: TGCAGTGCTAGAGATCCGGGGAGGAAGAATGGCTACACCTTC. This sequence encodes CSARDPGRKNGYTF.

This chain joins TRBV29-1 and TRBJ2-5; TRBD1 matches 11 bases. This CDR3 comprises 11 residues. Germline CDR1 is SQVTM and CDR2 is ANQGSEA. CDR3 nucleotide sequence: TGCGGCGGACAGGGGGCCGAGACCCAGTACTTC. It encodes CGGQGAETQYF.

This CDR3 is CASSSDGSQETQYF. CDR3 nucleotide sequence: TGTGCCAGCAGTTCCGACGGTTCTCAAGAGACCCAGTACTTC. The chain recombines TRBV28 with TRBJ2-5; no reliable D call. In germline, CDR1 is MDHEN, CDR2 SYDVKM. V was cut by 4 bases and J by 2 bases, with 11 bases left in between. The CDR3 has 14 residues.

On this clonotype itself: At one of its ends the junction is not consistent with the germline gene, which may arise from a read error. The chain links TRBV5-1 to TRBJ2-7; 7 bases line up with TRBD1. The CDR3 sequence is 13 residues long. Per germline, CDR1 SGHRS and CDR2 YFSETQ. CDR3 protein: CTSSLQGAYEQYF. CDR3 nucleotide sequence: TGCACCAGCAGCTTGCAGGGGGCCTACGAGCAGTACTTC.

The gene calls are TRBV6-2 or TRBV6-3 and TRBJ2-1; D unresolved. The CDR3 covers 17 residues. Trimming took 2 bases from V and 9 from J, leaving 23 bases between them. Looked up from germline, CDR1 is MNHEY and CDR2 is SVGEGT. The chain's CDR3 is CASSYGLSVAAPGEQFF. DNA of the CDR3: TGTGCCAGCAGTTACGGCCTTTCGGTGGCTGCCCCGGGTGAGCAGTTCTTC.

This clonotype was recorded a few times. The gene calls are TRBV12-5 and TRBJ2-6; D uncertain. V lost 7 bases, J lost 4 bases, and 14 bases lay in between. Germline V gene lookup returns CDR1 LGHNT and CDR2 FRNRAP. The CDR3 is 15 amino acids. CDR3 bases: TGTGCTAGTGTCTGGGCTTGGACCGGGGCCAACGTCCTGACTTTC. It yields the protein CASVWAWTGANVLTF.

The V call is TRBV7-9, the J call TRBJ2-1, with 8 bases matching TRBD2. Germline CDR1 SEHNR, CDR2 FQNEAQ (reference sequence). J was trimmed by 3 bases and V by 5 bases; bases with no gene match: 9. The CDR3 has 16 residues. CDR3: CASSPPGGGFYNEQFF. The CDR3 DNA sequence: TGTGCCAGCAGCCCCCCTGGCGGGGGGTTCTACAATGAGCAGTTCTTC.

The chain's CDR3 is CSAKLQGTYEQYF. The CDR3 nucleotides read TGCAGTGCTAAGCTACAGGGCACCTACGAGCAGTACTTC. This chain links TRBV20-1 with TRBJ2-7, with a possible D match to TRBD1 (6 bases). Per the germline V gene, CDR1 is DFQATT and CDR2 is SNEGSKA (reference sequence). V gave up 4 bases and J gave up 2 bases, with 12 bases separating them. CDR3 length: 13 amino acids.

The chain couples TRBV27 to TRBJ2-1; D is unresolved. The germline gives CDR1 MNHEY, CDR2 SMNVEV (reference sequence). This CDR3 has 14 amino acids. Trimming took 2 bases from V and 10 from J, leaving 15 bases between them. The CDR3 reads CASSLRTLAGEQFF. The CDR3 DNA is TGTGCCAGCAGTTTAAGGACCCTGGCCGGGGAGCAGTTCTTC.